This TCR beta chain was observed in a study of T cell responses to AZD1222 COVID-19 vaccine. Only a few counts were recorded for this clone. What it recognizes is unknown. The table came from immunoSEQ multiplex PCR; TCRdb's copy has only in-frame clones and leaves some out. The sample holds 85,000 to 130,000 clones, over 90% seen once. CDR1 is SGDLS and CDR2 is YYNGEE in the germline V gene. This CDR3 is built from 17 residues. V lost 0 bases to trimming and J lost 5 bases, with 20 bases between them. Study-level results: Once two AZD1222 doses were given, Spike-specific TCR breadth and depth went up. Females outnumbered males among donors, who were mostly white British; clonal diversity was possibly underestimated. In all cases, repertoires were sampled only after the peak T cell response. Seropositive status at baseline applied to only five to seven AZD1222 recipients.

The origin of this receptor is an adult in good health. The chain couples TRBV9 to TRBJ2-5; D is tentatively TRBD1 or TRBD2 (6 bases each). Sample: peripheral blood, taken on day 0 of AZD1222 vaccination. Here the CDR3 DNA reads TGTGCCAGCAGCGTAGCCGCGGGACAACTAGCCTGGGAGACCCAGTACTTC. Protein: CASSVAAGQLAWETQYF.